One TCR beta chain is described in this entry. This clone was observed once. What antigen it recognizes has not been identified. Base qualities are not recorded, but no much larger clone differs from it by a single base. This entry is derived from a study of Ad26.COV2.S vaccination and SARS-CoV-2 variants (dated by TCRdb to the early 2020s). Broadly, across the study: TCRbeta repertoire sequencing served as the tool for gauging how specific and how broad the SARS-CoV-2-reactive T cell receptors were following Ad26.COV2.S vaccination. A total of approximately 30 samples were included in the TCR-sequenced set, comprising roughly 19 Ad26.COV2.S vaccine recipients, 5 placebo recipients and 8 SARS-CoV-2 convalescent individuals.

TCRbeta CDR3 regions were sequenced with the immunoSEQ Assay. After extraction, genomic DNA underwent amplification by bias-controlled multiplex PCR, followed by high-throughput sequencing. As for how the authors treated the data: Collapsing and filtering of sequences were performed to quantify the absolute abundance of each unique TCRbeta CDR3 region. Usable DNA was measured by amplifying reference genes present in all nucleated cells, and TCRbeta template counts were normalized to that usable DNA to estimate T cell fraction. Repertoire TCRs were annotated as SARS-CoV-2-specific when V gene, CDR3 amino acid sequence and J gene were exactly matched to a known reactive TCR set. The reference SARS-CoV-2 TCR set was derived from MIRA and filtered for enrichment in COVID-19-positive ImmuneCODE repertoires, a step that removed public or cross-reactive TCRs. Using the MIRA antigens, annotated TCRs were further analysed by specific ORF or by position within an ORF. Depth was the summed frequency of annotated unique rearrangements, while breadth was defined as annotated unique rearrangements over total unique productive rearrangements. Two-sided Wilcoxon rank-sum tests were applied when comparing TCR breadth between groups. TCRdb retrieved this table from immuneACCESS and kept in-frame rearrangements only. Not all clones are present; in checked studies, unresolved V genes account for under half, and no reason is known for the remainder. V and J calls and clone size are copied from that table; D and trimming were computed from the DNA. This sample has some 350,000 clones in its table, and roughly 94% of those were observed once. Roughly 3.9% of the sample is taken by the ten largest.

General study outcomes and caveats: The authors noted that the TCR breadth and depth analyses may have underestimated total T cell responses. Comparable non-spike TCR breadth was observed between vaccine and placebo recipients, consistent with only spike being contained in the vaccine. Compared with placebo recipients, Ad26.COV2.S recipients showed higher spike-specific TCR breadth (P = 0.0014). Substantial breadth of spike-specific CD8+ and CD4+ T cell responses was reported after vaccination.

Interpreted using the paper, the time point label stands for: individuals recovered from natural SARS-CoV-2 infection. The sequence derives from a human donor who had recovered from COVID-19. Sequenced material: peripheral blood, taken after recovery from COVID-19.

The CDR3 region has the sequence CASSNRDGGDTDTQYF. The nucleotide sequence reads TGTGCCAGCAGCAACCGGGACGGTGGGGACACAGATACGCAGTATTTT. The chain is assembled from TRBV5-8 and TRBJ2-3; the D gene could be either TRBD1 or TRBD2, each agreeing at 5 bases. The V end loses 4 bases and the J end loses 2 bases, and a stretch of 17 bases separates them. Including the terminal cysteine and phenylalanine, the CDR3 comprises 16 residues. The only DNA kept is the CDR3, 48 bases in frame from the first base. Based on the germline V gene, the CDR1 and CDR2 sequences are SGHTS and YDEGEE.